This T cell receptor (beta chain) is from a study of shared clonotypes between healthy human individuals. Of note for this clone: The antigen remains undetermined.

Only in-frame clones appear in the TCRdb table, and some are missing; sequencing was by immunoSEQ multiplex PCR. This table holds 1.5 million to 2.5 million clones, 85% to 95% found once. V was clipped by 4 bases and J by 3 bases; unmatched bases: 1. The CDR3 has 14 residues. Germline V gene data show CDR1 as SGHDN and CDR2 as FVKESK. Study-level points and caveats: The rarefaction results pointed to incomplete sorted-subset sequencing despite large depth. All-four-donor shared clonotypes had higher generation probabilities than non-shared clonotypes did. It was only blood that was sampled, and tissue repertoires likely differ.

It was CD45RO-negative cells, positively selected for CCR7, that made up naive CD8 cells, with terminally differentiated effector memory CD45RA+ cells excluded. Sample: naive CD8+ T cells sorted from blood. This clonotype originated in a man between 18 and 35 years old in good health. V usage is TRBV14 and J usage is TRBJ2-3; 10 nucleotides match TRBD2. The CDR3 here is CASSPAGGTDTQYF. The CDR3 DNA is TGTGCCAGCAGCCCAGCGGGAGGGACAGATACGCAGTATTTT.